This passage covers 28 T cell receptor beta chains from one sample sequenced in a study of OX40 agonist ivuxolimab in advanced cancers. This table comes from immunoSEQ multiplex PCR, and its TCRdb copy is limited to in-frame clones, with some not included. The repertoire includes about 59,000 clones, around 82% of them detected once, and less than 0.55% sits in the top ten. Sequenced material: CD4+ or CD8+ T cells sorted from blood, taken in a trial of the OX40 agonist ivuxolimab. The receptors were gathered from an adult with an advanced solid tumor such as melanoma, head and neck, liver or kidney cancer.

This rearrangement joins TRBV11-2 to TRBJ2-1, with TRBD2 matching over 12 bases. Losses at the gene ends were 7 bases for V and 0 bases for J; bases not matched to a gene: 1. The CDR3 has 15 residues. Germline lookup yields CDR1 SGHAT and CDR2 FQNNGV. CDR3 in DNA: TGTGCCAGCAAGACTAGCGGGAGCTCCTACAATGAGCAGTTCTTC. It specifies CASKTSGSSYNEQFF.

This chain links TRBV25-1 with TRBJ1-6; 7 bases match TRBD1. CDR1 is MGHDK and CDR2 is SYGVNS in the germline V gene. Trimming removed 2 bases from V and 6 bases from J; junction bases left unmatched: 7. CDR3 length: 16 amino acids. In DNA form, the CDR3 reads TGTGCCAGCAGTGAAAGGGAGGGGGACAGTAATTCACCCCTCCACTTT. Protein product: CASSEREGDSNSPLHF.

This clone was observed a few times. CDR3 region: CASGDRGGPFF. For the CDR3, the DNA is TGTGCCAGCGGGGATCGGGGGGGGCCGTTCTTC. V usage is TRBV6-8 and J usage is TRBJ2-1; 8 bases agree with TRBD2. This CDR3 comprises 11 residues. V was clipped by 8 bases and J by 15 bases; unmatched bases: 9. Germline assignment: CDR1 MNHGY and CDR2 SAAAGT.

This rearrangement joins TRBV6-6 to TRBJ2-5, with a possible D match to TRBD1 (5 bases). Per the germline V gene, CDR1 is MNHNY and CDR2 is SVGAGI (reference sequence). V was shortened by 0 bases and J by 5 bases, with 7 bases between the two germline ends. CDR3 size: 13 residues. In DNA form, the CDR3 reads TGTGCCAGCAGTTACTCGGGGCAGGAGACCCAGTACTTC. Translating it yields CASSYSGQETQYF.

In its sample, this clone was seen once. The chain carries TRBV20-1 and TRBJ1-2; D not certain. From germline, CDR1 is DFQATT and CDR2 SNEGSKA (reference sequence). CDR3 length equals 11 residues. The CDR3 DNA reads TGCAGGCCCGGCAAAAACTATGGCTACACCTTC. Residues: CRPGKNYGYTF.

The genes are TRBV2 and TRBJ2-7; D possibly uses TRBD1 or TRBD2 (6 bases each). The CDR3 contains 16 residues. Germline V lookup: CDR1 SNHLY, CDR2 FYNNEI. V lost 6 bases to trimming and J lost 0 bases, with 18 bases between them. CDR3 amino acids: CASRSQPGDNSYEQYF. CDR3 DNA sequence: TGTGCCAGCAGGAGCCAGCCGGGGGACAACTCCTACGAGCAGTACTTC.

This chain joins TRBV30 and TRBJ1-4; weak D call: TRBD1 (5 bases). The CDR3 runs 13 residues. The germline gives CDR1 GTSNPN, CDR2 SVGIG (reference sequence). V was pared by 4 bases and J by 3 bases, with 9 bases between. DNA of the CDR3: TGTGCCTGGACGGTCAGGGCTAATGAAAAACTGTTTTTT. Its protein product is CAWTVRANEKLFF. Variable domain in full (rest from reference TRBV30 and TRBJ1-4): SQTIHQWPATLVQPVGSPLSLECTVEGTSNPNLYWYRQAAGRGLQLLFYSVGIGQISSEVPQNLSASRPQDRQFILSSKKLLLSDSGFYLCAWTVRANEKLFFGSGTQLSVL.

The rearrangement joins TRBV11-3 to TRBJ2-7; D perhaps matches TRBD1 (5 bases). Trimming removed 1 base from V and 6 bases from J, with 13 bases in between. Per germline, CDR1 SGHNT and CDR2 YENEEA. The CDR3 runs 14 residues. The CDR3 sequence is CASSLGTTAIEQYF. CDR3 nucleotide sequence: TGTGCCAGCAGCTTAGGGACAACCGCTATCGAGCAGTACTTC.

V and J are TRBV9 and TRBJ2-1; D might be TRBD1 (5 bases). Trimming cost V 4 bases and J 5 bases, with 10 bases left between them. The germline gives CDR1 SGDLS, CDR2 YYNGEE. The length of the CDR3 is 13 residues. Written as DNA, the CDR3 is TGTGCCAGCAGCCTTCGCAGGGACAATGAGCAGTTCTTC. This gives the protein CASSLRRDNEQFF.

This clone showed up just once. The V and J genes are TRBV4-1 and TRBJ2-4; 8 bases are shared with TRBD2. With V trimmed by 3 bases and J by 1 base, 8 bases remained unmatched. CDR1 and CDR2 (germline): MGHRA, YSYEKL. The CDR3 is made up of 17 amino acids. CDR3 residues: CASSHPMRGAAKNIQYF. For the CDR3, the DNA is TGCGCCAGCAGCCACCCGATGCGGGGGGCTGCCAAAAACATTCAGTACTTC.

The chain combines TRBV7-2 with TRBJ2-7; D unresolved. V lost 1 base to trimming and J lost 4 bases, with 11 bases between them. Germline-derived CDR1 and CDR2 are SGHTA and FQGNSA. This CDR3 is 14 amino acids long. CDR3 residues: CASSLVYPPYEQYF. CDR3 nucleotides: TGTGCCAGCAGCTTAGTATACCCCCCTTACGAGCAGTACTTC.

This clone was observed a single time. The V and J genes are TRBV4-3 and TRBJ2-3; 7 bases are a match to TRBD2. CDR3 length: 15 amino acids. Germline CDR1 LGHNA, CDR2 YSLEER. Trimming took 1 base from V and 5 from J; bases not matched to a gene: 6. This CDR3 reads CASSQGSIAGDTQYF. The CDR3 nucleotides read TGCGCCAGCAGCCAAGGTTCAATAGCGGGAGATACGCAGTATTTT.

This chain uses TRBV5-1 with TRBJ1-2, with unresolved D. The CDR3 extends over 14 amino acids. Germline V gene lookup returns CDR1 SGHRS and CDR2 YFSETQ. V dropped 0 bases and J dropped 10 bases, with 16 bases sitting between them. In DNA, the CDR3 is TGCGCCAGCAGCTTGGGAACACGACAAGACCACTACACCTTC. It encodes CASSLGTRQDHYTF.

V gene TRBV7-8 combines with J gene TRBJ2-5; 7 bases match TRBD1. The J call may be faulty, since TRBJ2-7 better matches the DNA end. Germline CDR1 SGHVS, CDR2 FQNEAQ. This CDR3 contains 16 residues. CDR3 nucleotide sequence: TGTGCCAGCAGCTCCAGGACAGGCGTTAACTCCTACGAGCAGTACTTC. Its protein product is CASSSRTGVNSYEQYF.

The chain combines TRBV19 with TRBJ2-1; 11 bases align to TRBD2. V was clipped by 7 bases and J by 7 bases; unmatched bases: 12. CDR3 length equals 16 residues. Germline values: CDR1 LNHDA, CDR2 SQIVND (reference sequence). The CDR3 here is CASIPIAGGGFNEQFF. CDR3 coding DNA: TGTGCCAGTATACCGATAGCGGGAGGGGGTTTTAATGAGCAGTTCTTC.

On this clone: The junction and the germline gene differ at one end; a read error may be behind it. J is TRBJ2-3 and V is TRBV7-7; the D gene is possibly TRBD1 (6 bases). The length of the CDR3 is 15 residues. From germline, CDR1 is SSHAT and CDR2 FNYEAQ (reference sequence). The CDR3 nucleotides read TGTGCTAGCAGCTCAACTCCGGGACATAGAGATACGCAGTATTTT. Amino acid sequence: CASSSTPGHRDTQYF. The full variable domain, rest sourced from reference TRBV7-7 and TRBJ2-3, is GAGVSQSPRYKVTKRGQDVTLRCDPISSHATLYWYQQALGQGPEFLTYFNYEAQPDKSGLPSDRFSAERPEGSISTLTIQRTEQRDSAMYRCASSSTPGHRDTQYFGPGTRLTVL.

CDR3 in amino acids: CASGTYDNYGYTF. The CDR3, as DNA: TGTGCCAGCGGGACGTACGATAACTATGGCTACACCTTC. This chain joins TRBV2 and TRBJ1-2, with D tentatively TRBD1 (5 bases). The V end lost 8 bases, the J end lost 1 base, and 11 bases lay between the germline ends. CDR1 SNHLY and CDR2 FYNNEI come from the germline V gene. There are 13 residues in the CDR3.

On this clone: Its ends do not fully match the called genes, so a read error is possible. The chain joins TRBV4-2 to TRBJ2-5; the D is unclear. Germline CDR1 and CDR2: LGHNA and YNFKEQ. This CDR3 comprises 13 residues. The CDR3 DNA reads TGTGCCGGCAGCCAAGGACGGGAAGAGACCCAGTACTTC. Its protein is CAGSQGREETQYF.

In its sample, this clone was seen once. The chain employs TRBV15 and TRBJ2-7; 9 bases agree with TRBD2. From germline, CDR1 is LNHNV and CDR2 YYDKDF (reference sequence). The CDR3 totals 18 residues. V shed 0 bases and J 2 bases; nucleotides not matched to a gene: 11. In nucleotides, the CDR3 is TGTGCCACCAGCAGAGATCCCTCCCATAGCGGGAGAACCTACGAGCAGTACTTC. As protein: CATSRDPSHSGRTYEQYF. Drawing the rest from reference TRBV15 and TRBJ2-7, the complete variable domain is DAMVIQNPRYQVTQFGKPVTLSCSQTLNHNVMYWYQQKSSQAPKLLFHYYDKDFNNEADTPDNFQSRRPNTSFCFLDIRSPGLGDTAMYLCATSRDPSHSGRTYEQYFGPGTRLTVT.

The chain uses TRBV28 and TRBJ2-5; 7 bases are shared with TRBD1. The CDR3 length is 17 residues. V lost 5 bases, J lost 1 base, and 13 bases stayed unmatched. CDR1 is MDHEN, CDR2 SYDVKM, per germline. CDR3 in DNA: TGTGCCAGCAGTCCCCTGGGCAGGGGGACGGGCCAAGAGACCCAGTACTTC. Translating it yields CASSPLGRGTGQETQYF.

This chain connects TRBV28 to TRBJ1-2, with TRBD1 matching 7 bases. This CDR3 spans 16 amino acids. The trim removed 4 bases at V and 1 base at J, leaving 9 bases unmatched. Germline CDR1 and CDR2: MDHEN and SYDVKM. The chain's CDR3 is CASSSRTGPLNYGYTF. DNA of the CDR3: TGTGCCAGCAGTTCTCGGACAGGTCCACTTAACTATGGCTACACCTTC.

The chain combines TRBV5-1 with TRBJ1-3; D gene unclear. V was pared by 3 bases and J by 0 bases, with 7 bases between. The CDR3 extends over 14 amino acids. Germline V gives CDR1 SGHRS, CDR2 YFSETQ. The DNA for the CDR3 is TGCGCCAGCAGCTCGGAATCCTCTGGAAACACCATATATTTT. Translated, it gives CASSSESSGNTIYF. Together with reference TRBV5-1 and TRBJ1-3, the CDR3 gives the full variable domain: KAGVTQTPRYLIKTRGQQVTLSCSPISGHRSVSWYQQTPGQGLQFLFEYFSETQRNKGNFPGRFSGRQFSNSRSEMNVSTLELGDSALYLCASSSESSGNTIYFGEGSWLTVV.

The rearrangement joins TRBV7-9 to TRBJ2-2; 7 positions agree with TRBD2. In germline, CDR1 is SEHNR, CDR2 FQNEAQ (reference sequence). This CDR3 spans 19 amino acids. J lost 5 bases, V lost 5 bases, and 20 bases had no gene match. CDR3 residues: CASSPDRDYETEKTGELFF. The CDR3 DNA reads TGTGCCAGCAGCCCAGACCGGGACTACGAAACGGAAAAAACCGGGGAGCTGTTTTTT.

The CDR3 DNA sequence: TGCGCCAGCAGCCAAGACCCAGCGGGACCTAGCACAGATACGCAGTATTTT. This gives the protein CASSQDPAGPSTDTQYF. The rearrangement joins TRBV4-1 to TRBJ2-3, with TRBD2 identical over 7 bases. V was pared by 0 bases and J by 0 bases, with 6 bases of the junction left unmatched. Germline lookup yields CDR1 MGHRA and CDR2 YSYEKL. The CDR3 covers 17 residues.

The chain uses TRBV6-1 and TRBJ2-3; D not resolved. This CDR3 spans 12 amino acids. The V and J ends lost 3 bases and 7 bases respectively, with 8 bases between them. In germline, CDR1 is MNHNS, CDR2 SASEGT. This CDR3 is CASSEGGNTQYF. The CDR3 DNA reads TGTGCCAGCAGTGAGGGCGGCAATACGCAGTATTTT.

Written as DNA, the CDR3 is TGCGCCAGCAGCAAAGACCTGGGACTAGCGGGAGACACCGGGGAGCTGTTTTTT. Translation gives CASSKDLGLAGDTGELFF. The chain carries TRBV5-1 and TRBJ2-2; the match to TRBD2 covers 14 bases. V shed 4 bases, J shed 3 bases, and the junction held 8 bases outside the gene matches. Germline V gene lookup returns CDR1 SGHRS and CDR2 YFSETQ. The CDR3 runs to 18 residues.

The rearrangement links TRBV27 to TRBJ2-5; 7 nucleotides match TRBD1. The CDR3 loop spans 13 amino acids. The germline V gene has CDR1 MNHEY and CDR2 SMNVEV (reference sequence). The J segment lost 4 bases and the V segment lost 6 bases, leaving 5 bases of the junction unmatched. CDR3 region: CASSLAGGETQYF. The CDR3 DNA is TGTGCCAGCAGCTTGGCAGGGGGAGAGACCCAGTACTTC.

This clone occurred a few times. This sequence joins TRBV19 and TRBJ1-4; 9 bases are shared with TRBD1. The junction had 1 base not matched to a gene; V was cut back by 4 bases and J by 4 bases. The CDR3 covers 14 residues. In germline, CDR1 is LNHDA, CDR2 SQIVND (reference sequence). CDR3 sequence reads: CASSTTGGNEKLFF. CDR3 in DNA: TGTGCCAGTAGTACGACAGGGGGTAATGAAAAACTGTTTTTT.